The rows below give T cell receptor beta chains drawn from one sample of a study of T-cell reconstitution after alpha-beta-depleted transplantation in children. MiXCR, run by TCRdb on the PCR reads, gives a single entry per CDR3 protein. Of about 610,000 distinct CDR3 sequences listed, about 10% were seen once; the top ten hold about 4%. This material consisted of PBMCs from the stem cell graft donor, taken from the stem cell graft. These receptor sequences come from a human donor who donated a stem cell graft to a child with acute myeloid leukemia. CDR3s leave out the opening cysteine and the closing phenylalanine or tryptophan. Each record gives: CDR3 length, D gene, V gene, J gene, CDR3 protein. A D gene is named only where the DNA matches it firmly.

12,NA,TRBV2,TRBJ1-4,ASSESGQAEKLF
15,TRBD2,TRBV11-2,TRBJ2-3,ASSPRGGGRPTDTQY
12,TRBD1,TRBV29-1,TRBJ2-1,SVQDRGPYNEQF
13,NA,TRBV12-3/TRBV12-4,TRBJ1-2,ASVLLSGPDYGYT
14,TRBD1,TRBV7-9,TRBJ1-4,ASIPGQGTFNEKLF
17,TRBD2,TRBV20-1,TRBJ2-1,SARDRASGRALTYNEQF
9,NA,TRBV29-1,TRBJ1-4,SVEGNEKLF
16,TRBD2,TRBV27,TRBJ2-6,ASSLYGLAGSRANVLT
12,NA,TRBV6-5,TRBJ2-1,ASSYTPSGNEQF
13,NA,TRBV9,TRBJ1-3,ASSYTSSSGNTIY
12,TRBD2,TRBV10-3,TRBJ2-7,AISEAAGAYEQY
14,TRBD1,TRBV12-3/TRBV12-4,TRBJ2-4,ASSWDRVLAKNIQY
13,NA,TRBV10-3,TRBJ2-7,AISVGALVFYEQY
14,TRBD2,TRBV4-1,TRBJ2-7,ASSPGEGGRLYEQY
12,NA,TRBV18,TRBJ2-1,ASSPLGLYNEQF
14,TRBD2,TRBV7-2,TRBJ2-4,ASSFPGKAGKNIQY
13,TRBD2,TRBV7-2,TRBJ2-7,ASSLSGVSSYEQY
11,NA,TRBV6-1,TRBJ2-5,ATQRGFQETQY
15,TRBD1,TRBV4-2,TRBJ2-7,ASSQPLTGAGVYEQY
13,TRBD1,TRBV29-1,TRBJ2-1,SGIPSGTAHNEQF
11,NA,TRBV4-3,TRBJ2-1,ASSQQGSREQF
13,NA,TRBV19,TRBJ2-1,ASSMGRIDADEQF
13,NA,TRBV7-2,TRBJ1-1,ASTQTTNMNTEAF
12,NA,TRBV5-1,TRBJ1-2,ASSSGQLNYGYT
12,TRBD2,TRBV20-1,TRBJ2-1,SAERTSGAIRQF
15,NA,TRBV3-1,TRBJ2-1,ASSPDYRLHSYNEQF
11,NA,TRBV4-3,TRBJ2-7,ASSQDRPHEQY
12,NA,TRBV12-3/TRBV12-4,TRBJ2-1,ASSLHGSLNEQF
16,NA,TRBV5-1,TRBJ2-6,ASSTSRGRGAGANVLT
12,NA,TRBV15,TRBJ1-5,ATRTGQFNQPQH
14,TRBD1,TRBV5-1,TRBJ2-7,ASSLASGQHYYEQY
14,NA,TRBV12-3/TRBV12-4,TRBJ1-5,ASSLSGVRGNQPQH
13,TRBD1,TRBV10-3,TRBJ2-3,ASTGQGFNTDTQY
13,NA,TRBV20-1,TRBJ1-2,SASLGTQIGYGYT
12,NA,TRBV11-1,TRBJ2-1,ASSLDRSYNEQF
15,NA,TRBV11-2,TRBJ2-7,ASSLYPGGTPSYEQY
12,NA,TRBV4-2,TRBJ2-7,ASSQVKDQYEQY
9,NA,TRBV5-1,TRBJ1-1,ASSLESEAF
14,NA,TRBV4-3,TRBJ2-2,ASSPPLGQPNGELF
13,TRBD2,TRBV10-3,TRBJ2-5,AISATSGSGETQY
12,NA,TRBV20-1,TRBJ1-4,SEPRHPKDEKLF
11,TRBD1,TRBV3-1,TRBJ1-2,ASSQGQLGGYT
10,NA,TRBV27,TRBJ2-3,ASSFPGVGQY
21,TRBD2,TRBV2,TRBJ2-6,ASSDRLGTSGRANRLGANVLT
11,NA,TRBV7-9,TRBJ2-3,ASSQHPGNTQY
14,TRBD2,TRBV20-1,TRBJ2-2,SARDRGAGGTGELF
13,NA,TRBV7-9,TRBJ2-3,ASSLALASADTQY
10,NA,TRBV28,TRBJ2-1,ASSSMVNEQF
13,NA,TRBV27,TRBJ1-2,ASSSTGLANYGYT
11,NA,TRBV6-6,TRBJ1-1,ASSYTGNTEAF
7,NA,TRBV12-3/TRBV12-4,TRBJ2-1,VARNEQF
9,TRBD1,TRBV29-1,TRBJ2-7,SVGDRAEQY
16,TRBD2,TRBV6-2/TRBV6-3,TRBJ2-7,ASSSDAGTSVDTYEQY